The 20 T cell receptor beta chains below were found in one sample sequenced in a study of CD8 T cells in ankylosing spondylitis. MiXCR, run by TCRdb on the 5' RACE reads, gives a single entry per CDR3 protein. The sample holds hundreds of thousands of distinct CDR3 sequences, roughly 20% seen once. Material for sequencing was blood, either unsorted or a sorted T cell fraction (not recorded which). The receptors derive from a female donor with ankylosing spondylitis or in good health (not recorded which).

A few counts support this clonotype. V gene TRBV20-1 combines with J gene TRBJ1-1; D perhaps matches TRBD1 (6 bases). The CDR3 consists of 12 residues. Deletions cut 7 bases from V and 0 bases from J, with 9 bases between. CDR1 and CDR2 (germline): DFQATT, SNEGSKA (reference sequence). CDR3 nucleotide sequence: TGCAGTGTGGGGGCTCTGAACACTGAAGCTTTCTTT. Protein sequence: CSVGALNTEAFF.

The rearrangement links TRBV12-3 or TRBV12-4 to TRBJ2-7; D gene ambiguous. The CDR3 sequence is 14 residues long. The V and J ends lost 1 base and 0 bases respectively, with 7 bases between them. The CDR3 spells CASSLEASSYEQYF. The CDR3 bases are TGTGCCAGCAGTTTAGAGGCCAGCTCCTACGAGCAGTACTTC.

This clonotype appeared a few times. V gene TRBV11-2 combines with J gene TRBJ2-3; perhaps D is TRBD1 or TRBD2 (5 bases each). CDR3 length: 14 residues. Trimming took 2 bases from V and 3 from J, leaving 9 bases between them. The germline V gene has CDR1 SGHAT and CDR2 FQNNGV. The CDR3 region is CASSLRGVTDTQYF. CDR3 DNA sequence: TGTGCCAGCAGCTTAAGAGGGGTGACAGATACGCAGTATTTT.

The chain joins TRBV15 to TRBJ1-2; tentatively, D is TRBD1 (6 bases). CDR3 length: 14 amino acids. Trimming pared 0 bases from V and 8 bases from J, leaving 13 bases between. CDR1 is LNHNV and CDR2 is YYDKDF in the germline V gene (reference sequence). This CDR3 is CATSRDVGGQGYTF. CDR3 in DNA: TGTGCCACCAGCAGAGATGTGGGGGGCCAAGGCTACACCTTC.

This clonotype was seen repeatedly, ten times or more. The V and J genes are TRBV18 and TRBJ2-7; 7 bases match TRBD2. The CDR3 covers 15 residues. V dropped 2 bases and J dropped 3; count of bases not matched to a gene: 7. CDR1 KGHSH and CDR2 LQKENI come from the germline V gene. CDR3 sequence: CASSPGGAGIYEQYF. In DNA form, the CDR3 reads TGTGCCAGCTCACCAGGGGGAGCGGGGATCTACGAGCAGTACTTC.

The J gene is TRBJ2-7, the V gene TRBV7-2; 11 positions match TRBD2. Germline trimming cut 6 bases from V and 3 bases from J; bases unmatched to any gene: 4. This CDR3 contains 14 residues. Germline V CDR1 and CDR2: SGHTA, FQGNSA. For the CDR3, the DNA is TGTGCCAGCAGATCCCTAGCGGGGGGCTACGAGCAGTACTTC. Translation gives CASRSLAGGYEQYF.

A few counts support this clonotype. J is TRBJ2-1 and V is TRBV7-9, with 7 bases matching TRBD2. Germline loops: CDR1 SEHNR, CDR2 FQNEAQ (reference sequence). This CDR3 has 16 residues. The V gene end was trimmed by 5 bases and the J gene end by 3 bases; junction bases not matched to a gene: 10. The CDR3 here is CASSHGLVSNYNEQFF. For the CDR3, the DNA is TGTGCCAGCAGCCACGGACTAGTGAGTAACTACAATGAGCAGTTCTTC.

The rearrangement links TRBV19 to TRBJ2-5; D unclear. Trimming stripped 5 bases from V and 0 bases from J, with 13 bases between. The germline V gene encodes CDR1 LNHDA and CDR2 SQIVND (reference sequence). CDR3 length: 15 residues. DNA for the CDR3: TGTGCCAGTAGTGCTCAGCGACCGTACCAAGAGACCCAGTACTTC. It translates to CASSAQRPYQETQYF.

The rearrangement uses TRBV29-1 and TRBJ2-1, with D possibly being TRBD1 or TRBD2 (5 bases each). The germline V gene encodes CDR1 SQVTM and CDR2 ANQGSEA. Between the trimmed V and J ends, which lost 5 bases and 8 bases, there was a span of 16 bases. The CDR3 has 13 residues. CDR3 amino acids: CSVQRGVVDEQFF. The CDR3 DNA reads TGCAGCGTTCAAAGGGGAGTCGTAGATGAGCAGTTCTTC.

This clonotype was counted a few times. This rearrangement joins TRBV6-2 or TRBV6-3 to TRBJ1-6; the D gene is possibly TRBD1 (6 bases). V was cut by 7 bases and J by 6 bases, with 7 bases left in between. Germline V gives CDR1 MNHEY, CDR2 SVGEGT. CDR3 length equals 12 residues. In nucleotides, the CDR3 is TGTGCCAGCACCAGGGGTAATTCACCCCTCCACTTT. This encodes CASTRGNSPLHF.

This clonotype has only a few counts. The genes are TRBV6-1 and TRBJ2-7; no clear D. Looked up from germline, CDR1 is MNHNS and CDR2 is SASEGT. V shed 8 bases and J shed 5 bases, with 25 bases lying between them. The CDR3 spans 16 residues. The CDR3 DNA reads TGTGCCAGCCTACCCCACAAGACTTTACCCTTCCACGAGCAGTACTTC. Protein sequence: CASLPHKTLPFHEQYF.

This clonotype was observed a few times. The J gene is TRBJ1-5, the V gene TRBV6-2 or TRBV6-3, with D uncertain. Germline CDR1 is MNHEY and CDR2 is SVGEGT. This CDR3 is 15 amino acids long. V was shortened by 10 bases and J by 0 bases, with 16 bases between the two germline ends. The CDR3 here is CATHPRRDSNQPQHF. The CDR3 nucleotides are TGTGCCACCCACCCCCGACGGGATAGCAATCAGCCCCAGCATTTT.

This clonotype was observed a few times. The V gene is TRBV12-3 or TRBV12-4, the J gene TRBJ2-1; 8 bases are shared with TRBD2. The junction had 3 bases not matched to a gene; V was cut back by 3 bases and J by 11 bases. This CDR3 region has 12 residues. CDR3 DNA sequence: TGTGCCAGCAGTTTCACTAGCGGAAAGCAGTTCTTC. The encoded protein is CASSFTSGKQFF.

This clonotype was counted at least ten times. Written as DNA, the CDR3 is TGCAGCGTTGTGTTAACGGGAGGGTACAATGAGCAGTTCTTC. Protein sequence: CSVVLTGGYNEQFF. The chain uses TRBV29-1 and TRBJ2-1; 8 bases fit TRBD2. V was pared by 4 bases and J by 4 bases, with 6 bases of the junction left unmatched. Germline CDR1 SQVTM, CDR2 ANQGSEA. The CDR3 has 14 residues.

This clonotype was observed many times. This chain uses TRBV4-1 with TRBJ2-1; D uncertain. Trimming took 3 bases from V and 0 from J, leaving 6 bases between them. This CDR3 spans 14 amino acids. The germline V gene encodes CDR1 MGHRA and CDR2 YSYEKL. The CDR3 here is CASSQYSSYNEQFF. CDR3 in DNA: TGCGCCAGCAGCCAGTATAGCTCCTACAATGAGCAGTTCTTC.

This clonotype was found a few times. The chain employs TRBV6-2 or TRBV6-3 and TRBJ2-1; tentatively, D is TRBD1 (5 bases). The V gene's germline CDR1 is MNHEY and CDR2 SVGEGT. Trimming cost V 5 bases and J 6 bases, with 14 bases left between them. This CDR3 is built from 14 residues. The CDR3 coding sequence is TGTGCCAGCAGTAGGGGCCTGGGGCCCAATGAGCAGTTCTTC. Amino acid sequence: CASSRGLGPNEQFF.

This clonotype was counted between two and nine times. The gene calls are TRBV29-1 and TRBJ2-7; D gene uncertain. In germline, CDR1 is SQVTM, CDR2 ANQGSEA. The CDR3 runs to 13 residues. With 2 bases removed from V and 2 bases from J, the gap between germline ends came to 10 bases. CDR3 amino acids: CSVEFGAPYEQYF. Here the CDR3 DNA reads TGCAGCGTTGAATTTGGAGCCCCCTACGAGCAGTACTTC.

This clonotype was counted only a few times. The chain links TRBV10-3 to TRBJ2-7; 9 bases match TRBD1. CDR1 and CDR2 (germline): ENHRY, SYGVKD. The CDR3 is made up of 14 amino acids. V lost 6 bases and J lost 3; bases outside the gene matches: 6. CDR3 protein: CAIRRDRVGYEQYF. DNA of the CDR3: TGTGCCATCAGAAGGGACAGGGTGGGCTACGAGCAGTACTTC.

This clonotype occurred many times. This chain links TRBV5-1 with TRBJ2-7, with 15 positions matching TRBD2. This CDR3 comprises 14 residues. V lost 5 bases and J lost 7; bases outside the gene matches: 4. CDR1 SGHRS and CDR2 YFSETQ come from the germline V gene. CDR3 in amino acids: CASSRGLAGGEQYF. CDR3 coding DNA: TGCGCCAGCAGTCGTGGACTAGCGGGAGGGGAGCAGTACTTC.

This clonotype occurred a few times. V and J are TRBV9 and TRBJ1-2; D is ambiguous. Germline CDR1 SGDLS, CDR2 YYNGEE. V lost 7 bases and J 5 bases, leaving 12 bases between the germline ends. This CDR3 is 12 amino acids long. DNA for the CDR3: TGTGCCAGCTTTAAGGCGAAGTATGGCTACACCTTC. Protein: CASFKAKYGYTF.